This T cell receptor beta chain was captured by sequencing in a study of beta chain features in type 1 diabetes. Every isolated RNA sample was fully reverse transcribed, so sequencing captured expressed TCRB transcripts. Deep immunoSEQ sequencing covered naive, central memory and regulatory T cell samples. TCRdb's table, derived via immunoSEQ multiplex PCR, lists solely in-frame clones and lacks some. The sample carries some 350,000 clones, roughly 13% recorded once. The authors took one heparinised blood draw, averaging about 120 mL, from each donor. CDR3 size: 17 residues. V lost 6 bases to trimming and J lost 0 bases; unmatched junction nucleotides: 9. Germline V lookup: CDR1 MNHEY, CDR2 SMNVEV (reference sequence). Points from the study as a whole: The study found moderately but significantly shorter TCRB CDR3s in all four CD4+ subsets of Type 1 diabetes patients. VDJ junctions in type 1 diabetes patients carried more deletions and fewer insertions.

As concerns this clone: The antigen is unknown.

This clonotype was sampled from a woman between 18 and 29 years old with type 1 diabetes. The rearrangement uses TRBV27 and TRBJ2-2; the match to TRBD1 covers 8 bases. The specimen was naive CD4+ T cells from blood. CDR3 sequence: CASRDRGWFANTGELFF. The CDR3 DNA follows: TGTGCCAGCAGAGACAGGGGATGGTTTGCGAACACCGGGGAGCTGTTTTTT.